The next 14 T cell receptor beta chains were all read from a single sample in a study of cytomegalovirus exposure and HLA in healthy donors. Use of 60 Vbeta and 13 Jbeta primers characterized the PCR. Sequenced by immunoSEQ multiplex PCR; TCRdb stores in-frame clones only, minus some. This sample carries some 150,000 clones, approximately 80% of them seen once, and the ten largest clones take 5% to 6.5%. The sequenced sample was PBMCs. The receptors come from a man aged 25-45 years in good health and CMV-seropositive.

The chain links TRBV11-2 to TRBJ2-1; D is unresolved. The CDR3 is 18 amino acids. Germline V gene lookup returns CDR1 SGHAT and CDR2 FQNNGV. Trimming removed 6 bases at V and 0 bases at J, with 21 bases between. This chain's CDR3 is CASRYISFRNSSYNEQFF. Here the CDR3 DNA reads TGTGCCAGCAGGTATATTTCCTTCCGCAATAGCTCCTACAATGAGCAGTTCTTC.

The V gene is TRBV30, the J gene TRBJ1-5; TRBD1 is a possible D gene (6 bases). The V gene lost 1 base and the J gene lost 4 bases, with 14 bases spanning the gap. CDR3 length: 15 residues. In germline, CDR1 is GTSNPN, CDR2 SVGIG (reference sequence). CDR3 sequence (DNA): TGTGCCTGGAGTGACGGACAGATGGGGAATCAGCCCCAGCATTTT. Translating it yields CAWSDGQMGNQPQHF. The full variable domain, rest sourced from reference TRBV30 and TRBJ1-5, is SQTIHQWPATLVQPVGSPLSLECTVEGTSNPNLYWYRQAAGRGLQLLFYSVGIGQISSEVPQNLSASRPQDRQFILSSKKLLLSDSGFYLCAWSDGQMGNQPQHFGDGTRLSIL.

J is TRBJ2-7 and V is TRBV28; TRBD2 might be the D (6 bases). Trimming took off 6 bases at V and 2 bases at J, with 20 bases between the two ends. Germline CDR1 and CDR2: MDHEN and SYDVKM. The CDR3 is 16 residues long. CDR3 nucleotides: TGTGCCAGCAGCGAGACTAGAGGGGCGGGGCCCTACGAGCAGTACTTC. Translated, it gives CASSETRGAGPYEQYF.

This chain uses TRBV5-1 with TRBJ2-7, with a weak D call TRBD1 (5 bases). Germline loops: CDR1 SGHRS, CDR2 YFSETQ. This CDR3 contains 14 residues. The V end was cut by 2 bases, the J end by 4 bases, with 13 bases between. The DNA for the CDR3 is TGCGCCAGCAGCTTCTCACGACAGTCATACGAGCAGTACTTC. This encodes CASSFSRQSYEQYF.

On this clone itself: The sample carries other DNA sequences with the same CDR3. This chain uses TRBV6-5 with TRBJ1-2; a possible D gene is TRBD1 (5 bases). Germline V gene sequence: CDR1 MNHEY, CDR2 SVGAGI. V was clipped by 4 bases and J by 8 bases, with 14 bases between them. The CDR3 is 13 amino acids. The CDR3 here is CASSFREREGYTF. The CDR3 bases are TGTGCCAGCAGTTTCAGGGAAAGGGAAGGCTACACCTTC.

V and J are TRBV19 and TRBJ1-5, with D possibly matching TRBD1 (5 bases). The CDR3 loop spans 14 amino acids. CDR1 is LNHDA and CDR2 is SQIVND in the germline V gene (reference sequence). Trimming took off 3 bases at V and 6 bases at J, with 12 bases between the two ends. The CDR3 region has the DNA TGTGCCAGTAGTATCGGGCAGGGAGGTCAGCCCCAGCATTTT. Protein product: CASSIGQGGQPQHF.

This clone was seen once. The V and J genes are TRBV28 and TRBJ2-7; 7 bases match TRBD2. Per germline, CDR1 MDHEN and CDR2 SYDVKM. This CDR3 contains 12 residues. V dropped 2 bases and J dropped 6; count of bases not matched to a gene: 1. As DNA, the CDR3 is TGTGCCAGCAGTTTAGGCGGGGGCGAGCAGTACTTC. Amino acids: CASSLGGGEQYF.

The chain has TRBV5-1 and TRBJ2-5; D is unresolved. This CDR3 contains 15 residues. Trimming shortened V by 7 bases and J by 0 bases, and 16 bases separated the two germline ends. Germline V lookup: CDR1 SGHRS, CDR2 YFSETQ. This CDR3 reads CASGPEHSNQETQYF. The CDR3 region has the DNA TGCGCCAGCGGGCCCGAACACAGCAACCAAGAGACCCAGTACTTC.

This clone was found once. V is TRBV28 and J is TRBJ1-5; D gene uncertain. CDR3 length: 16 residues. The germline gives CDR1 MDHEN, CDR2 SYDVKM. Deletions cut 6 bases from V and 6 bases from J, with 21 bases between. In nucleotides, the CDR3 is TGTGCCAGCAGCCCAATTAGCTGGTACTTCAGTCAGCCCCAGCATTTT. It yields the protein CASSPISWYFSQPQHF.

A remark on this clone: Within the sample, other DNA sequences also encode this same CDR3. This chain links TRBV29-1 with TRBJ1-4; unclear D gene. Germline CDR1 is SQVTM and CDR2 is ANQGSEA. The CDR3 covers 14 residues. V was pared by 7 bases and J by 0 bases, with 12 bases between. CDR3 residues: CSAGRGSTNEKLFF. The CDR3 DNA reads TGCAGCGCCGGCCGGGGTTCAACTAATGAAAAACTGTTTTTT.

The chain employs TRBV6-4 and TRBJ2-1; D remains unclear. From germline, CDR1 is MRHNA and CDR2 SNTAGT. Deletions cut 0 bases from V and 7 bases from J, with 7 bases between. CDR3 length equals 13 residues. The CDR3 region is CASSDSMENEQFF. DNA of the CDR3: TGTGCCAGCAGTGACTCGATGGAGAATGAGCAGTTCTTC.

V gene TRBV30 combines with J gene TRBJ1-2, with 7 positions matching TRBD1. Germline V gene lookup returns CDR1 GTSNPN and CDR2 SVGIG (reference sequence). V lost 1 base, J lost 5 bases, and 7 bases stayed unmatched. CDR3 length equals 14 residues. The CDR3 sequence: CAWSATGTEYGYTF. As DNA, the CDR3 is TGTGCCTGGAGTGCCACCGGGACAGAGTATGGCTACACCTTC.

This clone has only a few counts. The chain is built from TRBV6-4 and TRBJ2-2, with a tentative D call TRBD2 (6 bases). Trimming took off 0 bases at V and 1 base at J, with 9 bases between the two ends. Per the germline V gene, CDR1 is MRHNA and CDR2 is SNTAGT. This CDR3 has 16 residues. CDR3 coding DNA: TGTGCCAGCAGTGACTCAGGGCGGGAGAACACCGGGGAGCTGTTTTTT. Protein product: CASSDSGRENTGELFF.

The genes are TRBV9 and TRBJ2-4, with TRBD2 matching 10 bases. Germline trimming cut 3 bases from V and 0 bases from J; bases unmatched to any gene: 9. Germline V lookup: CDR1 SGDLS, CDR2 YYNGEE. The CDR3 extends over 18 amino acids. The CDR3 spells CASSGSLAGVGAKNIQYF. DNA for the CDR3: TGTGCCAGCAGCGGCAGTCTAGCGGGAGTAGGAGCCAAAAACATTCAGTACTTC.